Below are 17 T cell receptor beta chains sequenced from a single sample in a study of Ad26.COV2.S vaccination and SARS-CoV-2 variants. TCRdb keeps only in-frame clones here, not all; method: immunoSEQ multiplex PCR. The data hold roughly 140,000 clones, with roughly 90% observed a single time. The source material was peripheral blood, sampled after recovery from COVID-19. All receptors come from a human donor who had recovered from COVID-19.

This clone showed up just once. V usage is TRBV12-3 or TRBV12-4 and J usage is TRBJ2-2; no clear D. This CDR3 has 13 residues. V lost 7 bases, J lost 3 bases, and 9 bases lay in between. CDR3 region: CASTIAYTGELFF. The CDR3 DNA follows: TGTGCCAGCACGATAGCTTACACCGGGGAGCTGTTTTTT.

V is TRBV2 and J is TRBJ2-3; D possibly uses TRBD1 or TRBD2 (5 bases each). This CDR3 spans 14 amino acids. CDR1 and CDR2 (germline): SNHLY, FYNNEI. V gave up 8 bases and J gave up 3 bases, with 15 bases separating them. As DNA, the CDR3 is TGTGCCAGCCACGGGACCCTTCGGACAGATACGCAGTATTTT. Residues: CASHGTLRTDTQYF.

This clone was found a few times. CDR3 sequence: CASSDGPYEQYF. As DNA, the CDR3 is TGTGCCAGCAGTGATGGCCCCTACGAGCAGTACTTC. V gene TRBV2 combines with J gene TRBJ2-7; D gene uncertain. Trimming removed 3 bases from V and 2 bases from J, with 5 bases in between. Germline V gene sequence: CDR1 SNHLY, CDR2 FYNNEI. The CDR3 has 12 amino acids.

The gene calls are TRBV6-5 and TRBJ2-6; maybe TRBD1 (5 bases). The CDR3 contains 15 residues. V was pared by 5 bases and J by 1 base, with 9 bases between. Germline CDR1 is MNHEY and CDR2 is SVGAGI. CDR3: CASSPGKSGANVLTF. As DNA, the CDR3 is TGTGCCAGCAGTCCAGGGAAATCTGGGGCCAACGTCCTGACTTTC.

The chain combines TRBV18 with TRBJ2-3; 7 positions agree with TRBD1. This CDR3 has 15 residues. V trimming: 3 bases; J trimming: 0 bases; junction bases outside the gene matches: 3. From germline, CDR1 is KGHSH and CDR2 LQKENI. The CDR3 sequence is CASSPRGISTDTQYF. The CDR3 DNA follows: TGTGCCAGCTCACCCAGGGGGATTAGCACAGATACGCAGTATTTT.

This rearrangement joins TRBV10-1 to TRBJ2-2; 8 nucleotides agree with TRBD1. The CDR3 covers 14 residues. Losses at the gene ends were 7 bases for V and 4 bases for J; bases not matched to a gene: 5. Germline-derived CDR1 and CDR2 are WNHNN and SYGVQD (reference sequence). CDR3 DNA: TGCGCCAGCACCCGAGGACAGGGCACCGGGGAGCTGTTTTTT. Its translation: CASTRGQGTGELFF.

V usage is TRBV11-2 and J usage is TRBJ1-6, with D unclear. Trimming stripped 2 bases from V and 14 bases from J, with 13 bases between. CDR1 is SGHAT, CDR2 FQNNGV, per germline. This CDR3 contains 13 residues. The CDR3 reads CASSLMTFPTLHF. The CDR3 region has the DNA TGTGCCAGCAGCTTAATGACCTTTCCTACCCTCCACTTT.

CDR3 region: CASIRDRGTDTQYF. CDR3 bases: TGTGCCAGCATCCGGGACAGGGGCACAGATACGCAGTATTTT. The chain is built from TRBV2 and TRBJ2-3; 9 bases are a match to TRBD1. Per germline, CDR1 SNHLY and CDR2 FYNNEI. The CDR3 length is 14 residues. V lost 7 bases and J lost 1; bases outside the gene matches: 3.

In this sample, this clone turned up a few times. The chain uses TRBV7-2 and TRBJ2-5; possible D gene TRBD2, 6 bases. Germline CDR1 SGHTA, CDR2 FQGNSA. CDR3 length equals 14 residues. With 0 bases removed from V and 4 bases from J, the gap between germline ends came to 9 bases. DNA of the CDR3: TGTGCCAGCAGCTTAGCCGGGGGAGGAGAGACCCAGTACTTC. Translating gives CASSLAGGGETQYF.

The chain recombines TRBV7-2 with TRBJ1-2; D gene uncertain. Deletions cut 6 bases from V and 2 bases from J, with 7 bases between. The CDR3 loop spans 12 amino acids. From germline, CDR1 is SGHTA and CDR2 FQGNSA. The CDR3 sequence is CASRDDNYGYTF. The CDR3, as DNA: TGTGCCAGCAGGGACGACAACTATGGCTACACCTTC.

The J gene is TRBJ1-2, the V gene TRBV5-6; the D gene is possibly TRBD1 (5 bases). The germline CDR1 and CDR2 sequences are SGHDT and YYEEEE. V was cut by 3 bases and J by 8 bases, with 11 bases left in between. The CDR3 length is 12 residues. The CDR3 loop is CASSWGLGGYTF. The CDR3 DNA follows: TGTGCCAGCAGCTGGGGACTAGGGGGCTACACCTTC.

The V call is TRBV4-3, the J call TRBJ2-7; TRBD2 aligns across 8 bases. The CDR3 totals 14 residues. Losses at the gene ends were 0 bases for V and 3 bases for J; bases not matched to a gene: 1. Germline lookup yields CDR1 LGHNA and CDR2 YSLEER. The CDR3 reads CASSQEAGDYEQYF. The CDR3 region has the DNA TGCGCCAGCAGCCAAGAAGCGGGGGACTACGAGCAGTACTTC.

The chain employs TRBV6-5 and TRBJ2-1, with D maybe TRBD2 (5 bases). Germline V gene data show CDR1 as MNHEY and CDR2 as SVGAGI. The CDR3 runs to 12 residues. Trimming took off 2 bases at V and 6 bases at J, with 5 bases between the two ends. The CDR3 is CASSYRGNEQFF. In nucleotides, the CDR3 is TGTGCCAGCAGTTACCGGGGCAATGAGCAGTTCTTC.

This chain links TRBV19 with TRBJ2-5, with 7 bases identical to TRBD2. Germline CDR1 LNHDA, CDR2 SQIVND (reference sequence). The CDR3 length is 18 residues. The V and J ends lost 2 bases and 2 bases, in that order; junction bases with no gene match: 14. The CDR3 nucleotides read TGTGCCAGTAGTATACCCGATCGAGGTCAGCGGGGACAAGAGACCCAGTACTTC. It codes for CASSIPDRGQRGQETQYF.

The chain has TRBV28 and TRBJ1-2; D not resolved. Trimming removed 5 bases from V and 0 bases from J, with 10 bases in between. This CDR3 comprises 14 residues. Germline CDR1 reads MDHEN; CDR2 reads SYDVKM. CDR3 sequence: CASSQQPANYGYTF. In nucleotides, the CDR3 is TGTGCCAGCAGTCAACAGCCCGCTAACTATGGCTACACCTTC.

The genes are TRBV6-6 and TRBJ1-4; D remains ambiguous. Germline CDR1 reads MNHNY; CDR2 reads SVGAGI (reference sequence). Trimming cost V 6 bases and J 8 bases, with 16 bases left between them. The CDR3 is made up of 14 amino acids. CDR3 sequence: CASRLGGSGEKLFF. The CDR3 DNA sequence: TGTGCCAGCAGGCTCGGAGGATCCGGGGAAAAACTGTTTTTT.

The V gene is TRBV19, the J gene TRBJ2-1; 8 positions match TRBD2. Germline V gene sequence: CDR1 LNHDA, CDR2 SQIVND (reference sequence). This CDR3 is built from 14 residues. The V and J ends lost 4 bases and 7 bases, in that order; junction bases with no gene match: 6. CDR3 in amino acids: CASSSGGRENEQFF. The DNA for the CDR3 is TGTGCCAGTAGTAGCGGGGGGCGCGAGAATGAGCAGTTCTTC.